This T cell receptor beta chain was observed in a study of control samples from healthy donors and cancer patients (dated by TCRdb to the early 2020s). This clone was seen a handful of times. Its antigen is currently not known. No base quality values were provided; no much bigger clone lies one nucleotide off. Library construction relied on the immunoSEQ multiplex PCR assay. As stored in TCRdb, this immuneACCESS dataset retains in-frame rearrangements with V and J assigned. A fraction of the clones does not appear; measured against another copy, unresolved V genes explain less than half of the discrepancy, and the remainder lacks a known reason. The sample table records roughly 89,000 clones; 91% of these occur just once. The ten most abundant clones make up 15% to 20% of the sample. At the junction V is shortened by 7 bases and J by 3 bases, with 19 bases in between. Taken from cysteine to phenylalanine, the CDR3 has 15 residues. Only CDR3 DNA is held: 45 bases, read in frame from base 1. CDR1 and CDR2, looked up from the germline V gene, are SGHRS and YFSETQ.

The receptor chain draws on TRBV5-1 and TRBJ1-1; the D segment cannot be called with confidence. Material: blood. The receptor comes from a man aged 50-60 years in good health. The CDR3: CASRPREGADTEAFF. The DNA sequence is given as TGCGCCAGCCGCCCTAGGGAGGGCGCTGACACTGAAGCTTTCTTT.